This record concerns one T cell receptor beta chain sequence. Antigen specificity is unknown. This sample was included in a study of cytomegalovirus exposure and HLA in healthy donors. Whole-study context: Samples from HLA-typed donors yielded about 85 million unique TCRs in an early data release. Caucasian-associated ancestry cluster membership applied to less than 85% of approximately 420 genotyped donors.

Germline CDR1 and CDR2: SGHDT and YYEEEE. This CDR3 contains 15 residues. With 3 bases removed from V and 1 base from J, the gap between germline ends came to 12 bases. Overall study findings and caveats: Specificity of a few CMV-associated chains for CMV antigens was verified in vitro. When analyzed later, the rates of TCR association showed variation by HLA locus, with DRB1 the most and HLA-C the fewest.

Vbeta (60) and Jbeta (13) primers were used in the PCR. The repertoire was sequenced with immunoSEQ multiplex PCR; TCRdb's copy has only in-frame clones and lacks some. The sample carries 120,000 or so clones, less than 80% recorded once. This clonotype was obtained from a man aged 30-40 years in good health and CMV-seronegative. The chain links TRBV5-6 to TRBJ2-3; D is possibly TRBD2 (5 bases). Sequenced material: PBMCs. DNA of the CDR3: TGTGCCAGCAGCTCGGGAATAGAGGGCACAGATACGCAGTATTTT. Translating it yields CASSSGIEGTDTQYF.